This TCR beta chain is from a study of glioma-infiltrating T cells after dendritic cell vaccination. Overall study: Monocyte-derived dendritic cells, cultured approximately 7 days with IL-4 and GM-CSF, were pulsed with autologous tumor lysate.

From germline, CDR1 is SGDLS and CDR2 YYNGEE. The CDR3 loop spans 16 amino acids. V gave up 2 bases and J gave up 5 bases; unmatched junction bases: 11. The protocol was immunoSEQ multiplex PCR, while the TCRdb copy is restricted to in-frame clones and leaves out a portion. This table holds 90,000 or so clones, under 90% found once. Sample: blood, taken before dendritic cell vaccination. The receptor comes from a human donor with glioblastoma. This chain uses TRBV9 with TRBJ2-7; 9 bases are a match to TRBD2. CDR3 region: CASSVGLAGISHEQYF. CDR3 DNA: TGTGCCAGCAGCGTGGGGCTAGCGGGAATTTCCCACGAGCAGTACTTC.